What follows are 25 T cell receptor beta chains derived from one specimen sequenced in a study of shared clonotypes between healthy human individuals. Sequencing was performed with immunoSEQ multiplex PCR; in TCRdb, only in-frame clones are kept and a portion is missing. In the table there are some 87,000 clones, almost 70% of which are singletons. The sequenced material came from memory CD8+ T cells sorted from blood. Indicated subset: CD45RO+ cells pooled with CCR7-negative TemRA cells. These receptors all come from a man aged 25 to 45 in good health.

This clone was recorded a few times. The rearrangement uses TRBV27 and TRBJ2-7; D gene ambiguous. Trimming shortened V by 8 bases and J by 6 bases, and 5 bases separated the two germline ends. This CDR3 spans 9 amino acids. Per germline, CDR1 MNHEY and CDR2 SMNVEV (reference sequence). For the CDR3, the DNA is TGTGCCAGCGGTATCGAGCAGTACTTC. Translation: CASGIEQYF.

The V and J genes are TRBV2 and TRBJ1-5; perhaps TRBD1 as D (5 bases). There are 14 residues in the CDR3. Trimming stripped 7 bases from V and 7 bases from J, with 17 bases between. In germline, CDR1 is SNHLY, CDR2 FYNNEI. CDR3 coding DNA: TGTGCCAGCAACTCCGGGGGGTTCGGACAGCCCCAGCATTTT. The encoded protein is CASNSGGFGQPQHF. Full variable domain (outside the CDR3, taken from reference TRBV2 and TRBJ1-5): EPEVTQTPSHQVTQMGQEVILRCVPISNHLYFYWYRQILGQKVEFLVSFYNNEISEKSEIFDDQFSVERPDGSNFTLKIRSTKLEDSAMYFCASNSGGFGQPQHFGDGTRLSIL.

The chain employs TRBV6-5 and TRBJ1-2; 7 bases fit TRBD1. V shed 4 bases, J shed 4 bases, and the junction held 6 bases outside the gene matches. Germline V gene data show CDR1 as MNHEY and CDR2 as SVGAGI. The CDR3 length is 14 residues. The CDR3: CASSLRQGVYGYTF. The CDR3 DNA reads TGTGCCAGCAGTTTGCGGCAGGGGGTCTATGGCTACACCTTC.

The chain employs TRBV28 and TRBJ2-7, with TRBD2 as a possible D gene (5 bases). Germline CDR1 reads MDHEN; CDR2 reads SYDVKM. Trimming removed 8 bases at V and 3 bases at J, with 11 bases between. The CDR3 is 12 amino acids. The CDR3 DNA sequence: TGTGCCAGCGAGGCGGGCAACTACGAGCAGTACTTC. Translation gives CASEAGNYEQYF.

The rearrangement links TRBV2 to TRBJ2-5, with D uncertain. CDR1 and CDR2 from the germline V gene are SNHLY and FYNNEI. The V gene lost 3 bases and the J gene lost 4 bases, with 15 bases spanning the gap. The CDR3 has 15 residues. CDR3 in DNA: TGTGCCAGCAGTGATAATGGACCTCTTAGAGAGACCCAGTACTTC. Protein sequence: CASSDNGPLRETQYF.

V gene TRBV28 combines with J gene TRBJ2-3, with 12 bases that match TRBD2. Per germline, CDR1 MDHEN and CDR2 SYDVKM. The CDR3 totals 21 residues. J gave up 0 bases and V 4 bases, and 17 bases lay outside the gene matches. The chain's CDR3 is CASSSRLLAGGLNHSTDTQYF. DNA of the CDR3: TGTGCCAGCAGTTCCCGCCTACTAGCGGGAGGACTCAACCATAGCACAGATACGCAGTATTTT.

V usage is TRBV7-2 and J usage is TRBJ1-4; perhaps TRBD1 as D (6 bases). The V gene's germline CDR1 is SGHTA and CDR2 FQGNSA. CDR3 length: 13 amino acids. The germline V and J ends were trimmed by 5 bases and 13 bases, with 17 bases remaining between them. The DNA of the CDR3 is TGTGCCAGCAGCCAACCGCCGGACAGTACACTGTTTTTT. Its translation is CASSQPPDSTLFF.

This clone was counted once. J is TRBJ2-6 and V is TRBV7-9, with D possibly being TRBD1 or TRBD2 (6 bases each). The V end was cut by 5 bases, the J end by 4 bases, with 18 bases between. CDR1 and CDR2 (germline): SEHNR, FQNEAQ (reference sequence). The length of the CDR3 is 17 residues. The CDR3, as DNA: TGTGCCAGCAGCATCAAATCCAGGGGACTGGGGGCCAACGTCCTGACTTTC. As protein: CASSIKSRGLGANVLTF.

The CDR3 region has the DNA TGTGCCAGCAGCCAAACCAGAGACAGGCAATTCTACAATGAGCAGTTCTTC. Translating it yields CASSQTRDRQFYNEQFF. The chain has TRBV7-8 and TRBJ2-1; D perhaps matches TRBD1 (6 bases). The V end was cut by 5 bases, the J end by 3 bases, with 20 bases between. Germline loops: CDR1 SGHVS, CDR2 FQNEAQ. The CDR3 spans 17 residues.

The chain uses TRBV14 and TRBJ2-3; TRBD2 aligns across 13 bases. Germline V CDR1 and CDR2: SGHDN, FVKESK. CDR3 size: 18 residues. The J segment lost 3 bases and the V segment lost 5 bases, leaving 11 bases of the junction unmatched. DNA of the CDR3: TGTGCCAGCAGCGGACTAGCGGGAGTAGCCCGGGGGACAGATACGCAGTATTTT. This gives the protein CASSGLAGVARGTDTQYF.

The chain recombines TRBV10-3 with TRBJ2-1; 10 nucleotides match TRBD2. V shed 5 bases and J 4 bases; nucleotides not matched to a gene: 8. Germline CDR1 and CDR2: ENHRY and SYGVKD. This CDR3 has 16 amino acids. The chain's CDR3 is CAISPILAGAYNEQFF. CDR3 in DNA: TGTGCCATCAGTCCGATTCTAGCGGGAGCTTACAATGAGCAGTTCTTC.

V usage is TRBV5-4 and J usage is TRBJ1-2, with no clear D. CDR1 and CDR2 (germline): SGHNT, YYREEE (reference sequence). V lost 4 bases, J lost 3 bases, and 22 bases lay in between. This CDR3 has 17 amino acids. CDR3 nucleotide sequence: TGTGCCAGCAGCCCGCACGTGATCCCCCAGGAGGACTATGGCTACACCTTC. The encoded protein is CASSPHVIPQEDYGYTF.

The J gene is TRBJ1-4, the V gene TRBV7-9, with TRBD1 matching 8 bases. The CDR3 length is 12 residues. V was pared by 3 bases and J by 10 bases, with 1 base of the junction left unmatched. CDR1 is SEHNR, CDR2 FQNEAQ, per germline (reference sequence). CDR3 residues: CASSLDRAKLFF. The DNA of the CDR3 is TGTGCCAGCAGCTTGGACAGGGCAAAACTGTTTTTT.

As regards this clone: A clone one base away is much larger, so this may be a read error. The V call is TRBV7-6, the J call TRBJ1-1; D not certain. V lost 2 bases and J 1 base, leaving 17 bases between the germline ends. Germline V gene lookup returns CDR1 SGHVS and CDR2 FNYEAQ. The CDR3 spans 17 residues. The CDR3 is CASSLTEGPVPNTEAFF. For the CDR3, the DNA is TGTGCCAGCAGCTTAACAGAGGGCCCTGTTCCGAACACTGAAGCTTTCTTT.

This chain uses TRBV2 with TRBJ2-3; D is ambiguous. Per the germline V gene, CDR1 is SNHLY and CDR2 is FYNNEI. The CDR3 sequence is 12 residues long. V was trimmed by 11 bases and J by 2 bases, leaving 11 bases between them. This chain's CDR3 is CAGNDLTDTQYF. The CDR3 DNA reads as TGTGCCGGAAACGATCTCACAGATACGCAGTATTTT.

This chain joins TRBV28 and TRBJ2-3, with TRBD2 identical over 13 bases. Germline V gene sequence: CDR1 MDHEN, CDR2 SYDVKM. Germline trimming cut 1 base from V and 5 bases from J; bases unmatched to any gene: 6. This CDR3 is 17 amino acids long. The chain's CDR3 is CASSLYTSGRARDTQYF. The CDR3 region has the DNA TGTGCCAGCAGTTTATACACTAGCGGGAGGGCCAGAGATACGCAGTATTTT.

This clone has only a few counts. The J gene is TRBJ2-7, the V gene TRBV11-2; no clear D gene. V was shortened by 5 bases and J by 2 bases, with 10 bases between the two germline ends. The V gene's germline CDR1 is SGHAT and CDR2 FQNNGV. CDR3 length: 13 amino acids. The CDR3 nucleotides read TGTGCCAGCAGCCACTCGGAAACCTACGAGCAGTACTTC. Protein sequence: CASSHSETYEQYF.

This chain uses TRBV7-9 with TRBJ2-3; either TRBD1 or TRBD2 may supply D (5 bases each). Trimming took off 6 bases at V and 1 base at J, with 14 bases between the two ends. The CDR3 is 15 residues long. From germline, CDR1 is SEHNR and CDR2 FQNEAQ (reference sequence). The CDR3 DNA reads TGTGCCAGCAGTTTAAGGGACGCTGGCACAGATACGCAGTATTTT. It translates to CASSLRDAGTDTQYF.

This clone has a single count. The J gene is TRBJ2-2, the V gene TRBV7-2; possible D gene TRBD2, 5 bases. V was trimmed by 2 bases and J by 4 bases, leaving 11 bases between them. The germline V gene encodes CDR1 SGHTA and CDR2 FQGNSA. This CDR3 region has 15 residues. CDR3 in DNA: TGTGCCAGCAGCTTAAGGCCCCGGGGCACCGGGGAGCTGTTTTTT. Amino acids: CASSLRPRGTGELFF.

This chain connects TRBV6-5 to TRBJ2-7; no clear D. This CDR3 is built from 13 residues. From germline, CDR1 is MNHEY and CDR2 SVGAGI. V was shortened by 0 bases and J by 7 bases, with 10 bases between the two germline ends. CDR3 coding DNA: TGTGCCAGCAGTTACTCGACTTCCAGGGAGCAGTACTTC. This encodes CASSYSTSREQYF.

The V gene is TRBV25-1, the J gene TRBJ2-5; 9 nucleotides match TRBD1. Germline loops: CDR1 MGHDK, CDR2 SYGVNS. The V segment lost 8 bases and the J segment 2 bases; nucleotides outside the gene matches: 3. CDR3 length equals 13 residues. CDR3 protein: CASQTGGQETQYF. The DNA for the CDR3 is TGTGCCAGCCAGACAGGGGGGCAAGAGACCCAGTACTTC.

The CDR3 loop reads CASSSGYGYTF. The CDR3 DNA reads TGTGCCAGCAGTTCAGGGTATGGCTACACCTTC. The chain links TRBV6-6 to TRBJ1-2, with a tentative D call TRBD1 (5 bases). The germline V gene has CDR1 MNHNY and CDR2 SVGAGI (reference sequence). The CDR3 covers 11 residues. V shed 4 bases and J shed 5 bases, with 5 bases lying between them.

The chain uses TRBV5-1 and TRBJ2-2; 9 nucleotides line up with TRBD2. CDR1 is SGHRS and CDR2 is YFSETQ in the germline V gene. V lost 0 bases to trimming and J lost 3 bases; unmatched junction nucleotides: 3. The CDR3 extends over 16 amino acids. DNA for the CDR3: TGCGCCAGCAGCTTGGCGGTAGCGGGAGACACCGGGGAGCTGTTTTTT. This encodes CASSLAVAGDTGELFF.

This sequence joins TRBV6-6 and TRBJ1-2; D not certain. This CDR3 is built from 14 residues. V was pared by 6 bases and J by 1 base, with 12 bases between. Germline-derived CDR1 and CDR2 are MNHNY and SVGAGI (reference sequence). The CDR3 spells CASRPGGNNYGYTF. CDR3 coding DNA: TGTGCCAGCAGACCCGGAGGCAATAACTATGGCTACACCTTC.

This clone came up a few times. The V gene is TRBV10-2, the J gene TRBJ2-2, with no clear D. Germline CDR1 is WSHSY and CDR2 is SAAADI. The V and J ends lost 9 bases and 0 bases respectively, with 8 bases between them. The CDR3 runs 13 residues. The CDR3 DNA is TGCGCCAGTTTGATCGCGAACACCGGGGAGCTGTTTTTT. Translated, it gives CASLIANTGELFF.